The text below deals with one T cell receptor (beta chain). The antigen is unknown. In TCRdb, the RT-PCR reads were re-called with MiXCR into one record per CDR3 protein. The sample has some 600,000 distinct CDR3 sequences; approximately 14% are singletons. Germline V CDR1 and CDR2: SGHVS, FQNEAQ. The CDR3 covers 14 residues. V gave up 2 bases and J gave up 6 bases, with 10 bases separating them. The source of the sample is a study of response to subunit inactivated influenza vaccine. General study results and limits: It was the authors' suggestion that each seasonal influenza vaccination recruits few new T cells.

The chain is built from TRBV7-8 and TRBJ2-2, with D perhaps matching TRBD1 (5 bases). This TCR was recovered from a man over 45 who received an inactivated influenza vaccine. Here the sequenced sample was PBMCs from blood, taken 14 days before vaccination. In DNA, the CDR3 is TGTGCCAGCAGCTTATTCTGGGGCTCCGGGGAGCTGTTTTTT. Protein sequence: CASSLFWGSGELFF.